This entry describes one T cell receptor beta chain. Its antigen is unknown. This sample was included in a study of shared clonotypes between healthy human individuals. Findings and limits, study-wide: The sampled material consisted only of blood, and tissue repertoires are likely to differ. Despite large depth, sorted-subset datasets appeared incompletely sequenced.

The table came from immunoSEQ multiplex PCR; TCRdb's copy has only in-frame clones and leaves some out. Of 2 million to 2.5 million clones listed, more than 80% are singletons. The CDR3 sequence is 16 residues long. The germline V gene encodes CDR1 MNHEY and CDR2 SMNVEV (reference sequence). The germline V and J ends were trimmed by 3 bases and 0 bases, with 9 bases remaining between them. The sequence was collected from a man in his late teens or twenties in good health. Some clones in this sample may be carry-over from other donors' samples. The gene calls are TRBV27 and TRBJ2-6, with no clear D. The sequenced material came from naive CD4+ T cells from PBMCs. Described subset: CD45RA+ positively selected. The CDR3 protein is CASSFIRASGANVLTF. The CDR3 DNA follows: TGTGCCAGCAGTTTTATAAGGGCCTCTGGGGCCAACGTCCTGACTTTC.